The entry below describes one T cell receptor beta chain. No cognate antigen has been identified for it. No much larger clonotype is one base removed from it; base qualities were not supplied. The library was obtained by the immunoSEQ multiplex PCR assay. From the authors' description of their analysis: During preprocessing, nonproductive sequences were discarded, as were any CDR3s that did not begin with C, did not end with F or W, or were shorter than 7 amino acids. The MANAFEST web app identified antigen-specific clonotypes based on expansion compared with the reference and other culture wells. A clone was considered positive if significant expansion relative to the reference culture was observed in 2 of 3 replicate wells at an FDR below 0.05. A further requirement for positive clones was significant expansion compared with all other tandem wells, along with an odds ratio above 5. Pairwise Levenshtein distance, computed with the stringdist R package after three terminal residues were trimmed from each end, was used as the measure of CDR3 homology. This is the immuneACCESS table as TCRdb keeps it, with only in-frame sequences that have V and J called. A part of the clones is gone; compared with another copy, unresolved V genes explain less than half, and the rest is unexplained. V and J calls and clone size are given by that table; D and trimming were obtained from the DNA. The sample table shows about 23,000 clones, and more than 65% are seen once. The ten largest account for 14% of the sample.

The data are from a study of CD4 T cells in relation to SARS-CoV-2 and coronaviruses (dated by TCRdb to the early 2020s). Study-level background: The ViraFEST assay cultured PBMCs with antigen for roughly 11 days, then sequenced TCR beta CDR3s to find antigen-specific clonal expansions. The negative reference condition was either a culture with an HIV-1 Nef peptide pool or a culture with no peptide. HLA restriction was mapped for shared crossreactive spike epitopes using patient-derived lymphoblastoid cell lines. At the level of individual TCR clonotypes, the study evaluated whether memory CD4+ T cells crossreact between the spike proteins of SARS-CoV-2 and those of common cold coronaviruses. Samples from three pre-COVID donors and the naive versus memory experiments were sequenced with the Adaptive Biotechnologies TCR-sequencing kit; other data were Illumina-based. For other donors in the study, expansion assays were sequenced with a different, Illumina-based TCR-beta assay. Results the study describes overall, beyond this receptor: In roughly 65% of donors, memory CD4+ clonotypes turned up that crossrecognized SARS-CoV-2 and at least one common cold coronavirus spike. Crossreactivity analysis was centred on spike protein, so crossreactivity against other viral proteins was not assessed. Pre-pandemic and post-infection samples were not both contributed by any donor, so tracing of the source of pre-existing responses was limited. Significantly weaker SARS-CoV-2-driven expansion was shown by crossreactive clones than by monoreactive clones, consistent with antigenic imprinting. Small numbers of patients and of tested TCRs limited the study.

CD4+ T cells from unexposed donors were collected before the COVID-19 pandemic (2011-2018). The EasySep CD4+ T cell isolation kit was used to isolate CD4+ T cells once the cultures had run for more than 8 days. Unexposed donor CD4+ T cells were tested for reactivity to SARS-CoV-2 S and N and four common cold coronavirus spike pools, as cell number allowed. Each well held 1.5 million to 2 million PBMCs cultured in IMDM containing roughly 5% human AB serum and about 9.4 IU/ml IL-2. Half of the culture medium was replaced with fresh IL-2-containing medium on days 3 and 7. Triplicate replicate wells were generally used for each peptide culture condition. The leukapheresis product used for the unexposed donors was purchased from a commercial source. PBMCs were isolated from leukapheresis product or whole blood by Ficoll-Paque PLUS gradient centrifugation. PBMCs were either used fresh in the expansion assay or cryopreserved at -140 degrees C. The QIAamp Micro DNA Kit was used to extract genomic DNA from the CD4+ T cells.

The CDR3 numbers 17 residues from cysteine through phenylalanine. Of the read, only the CDR3 DNA is kept; its 51 bases are in frame from base 1. CDR1 and CDR2 (LGHDT, YNNKEL) derive from the germline V gene (reference sequence). After removal of 0 bases from V and 0 bases from J, the junction retains 5 bases not matched to a gene. The sequence is built from TRBV3-1 (or the pseudogene TRBV3-2) and TRBJ2-4, with 7 bases matching TRBD1. The source of this sequence is a human donor in good health. The source material was CD4+ T cells from PBMCs, cultured in vitro. The DNA sequence reads TGTGCCAGCAGCCAAGAGGGCAGGGGGTCAGCCAAAAACATTCAGTACTTC. It codes for CASSQEGRGSAKNIQYF.